The sequence of this TCR beta chain was determined in a study of beta chain features in type 1 diabetes. Expressed TCRB transcripts were sequenced because the isolated RNA had all been reverse transcribed beforehand. The data were produced by immunoSEQ multiplex PCR, yet TCRdb's version contains in-frame clones alone and is incomplete. The data hold hundreds of thousands of clones, with about a sixth observed a single time. Study-wide results and caveats: Type 1 diabetes patients showed fewer insertions and more deletions at VDJ junctions. Moderate yet significant TCRB CDR3 shortening was seen in Type 1 diabetes patients in all four CD4+ subsets. Researchers reported that naive, central memory and Treg TCRB repertoires appeared more similar in patients than in healthy donors.

To note about this clone: The antigen is undetermined. The sample holds other DNA sequences that translate to the same CDR3.

V was trimmed by 2 bases and J by 1 base, leaving 5 bases between them. Germline CDR1 SGHTA, CDR2 FQGTGA. This CDR3 spans 13 amino acids. Isolation of CD4+ naive, central memory, regulatory and stem cell-like memory cells was achieved by sorting via CD45RO/CCR7/CD25/CD127/CD95/CD27. Source material: naive CD4+ T cells from blood. The chain employs TRBV7-3 and TRBJ1-1; maybe TRBD1 (5 bases). The sequence was collected from a man aged 18 to 35 in good health. The CDR3 is CASSLDRNTEAFF. The DNA for the CDR3 is TGTGCCAGCAGCTTAGACAGGAACACTGAAGCTTTCTTT.